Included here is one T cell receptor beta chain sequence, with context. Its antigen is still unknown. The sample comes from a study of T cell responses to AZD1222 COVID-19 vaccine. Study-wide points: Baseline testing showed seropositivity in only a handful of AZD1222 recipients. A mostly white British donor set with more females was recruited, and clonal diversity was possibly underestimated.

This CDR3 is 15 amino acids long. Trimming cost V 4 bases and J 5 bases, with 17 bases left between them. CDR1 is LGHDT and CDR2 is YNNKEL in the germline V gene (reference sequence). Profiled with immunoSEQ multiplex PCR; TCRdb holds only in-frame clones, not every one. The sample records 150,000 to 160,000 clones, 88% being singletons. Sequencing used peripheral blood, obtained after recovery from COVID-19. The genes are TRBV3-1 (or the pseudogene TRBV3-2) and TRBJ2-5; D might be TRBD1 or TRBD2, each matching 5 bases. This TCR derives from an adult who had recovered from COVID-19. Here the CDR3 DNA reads TGTGCCAGCAGCCCTTTTGAGGGGACGGGGGAGACCCAGTACTTC. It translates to CASSPFEGTGETQYF.